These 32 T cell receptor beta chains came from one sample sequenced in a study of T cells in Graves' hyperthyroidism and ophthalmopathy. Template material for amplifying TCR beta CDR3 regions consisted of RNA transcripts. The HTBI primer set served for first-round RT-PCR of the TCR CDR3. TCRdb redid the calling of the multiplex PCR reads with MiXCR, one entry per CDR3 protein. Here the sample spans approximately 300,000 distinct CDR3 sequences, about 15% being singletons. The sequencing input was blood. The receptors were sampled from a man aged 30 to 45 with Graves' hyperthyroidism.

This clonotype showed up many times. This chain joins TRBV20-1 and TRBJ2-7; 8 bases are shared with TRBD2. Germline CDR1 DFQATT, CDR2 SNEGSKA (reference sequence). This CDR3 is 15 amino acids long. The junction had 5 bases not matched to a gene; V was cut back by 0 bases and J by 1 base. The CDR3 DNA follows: TGCAGTGCTAGAGAACGCGGGAGGCGGTCCTACGAGCAGTACTTC. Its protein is CSARERGRRSYEQYF.

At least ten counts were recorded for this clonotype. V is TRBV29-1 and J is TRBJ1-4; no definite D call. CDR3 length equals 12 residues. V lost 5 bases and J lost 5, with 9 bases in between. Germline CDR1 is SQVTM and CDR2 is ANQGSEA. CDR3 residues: CSVIGRNEKLFF. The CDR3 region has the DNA TGCAGCGTTATCGGACGGAATGAAAAACTGTTTTTT.

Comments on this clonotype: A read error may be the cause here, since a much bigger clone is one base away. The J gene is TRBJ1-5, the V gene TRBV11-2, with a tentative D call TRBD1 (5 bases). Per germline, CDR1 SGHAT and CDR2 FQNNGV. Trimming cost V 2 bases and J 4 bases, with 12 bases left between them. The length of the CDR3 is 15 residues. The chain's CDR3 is CASSLRGGYNQPQHF. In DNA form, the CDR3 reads TGTGCCAGCAGCTTAAGGGGCGGATATAATCAGCCCCAGCATTTT.

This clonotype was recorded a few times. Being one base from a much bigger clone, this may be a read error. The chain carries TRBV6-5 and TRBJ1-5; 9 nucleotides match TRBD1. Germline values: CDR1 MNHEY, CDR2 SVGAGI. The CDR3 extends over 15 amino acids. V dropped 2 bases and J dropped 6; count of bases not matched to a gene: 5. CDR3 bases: TGTGCCAGCAGTTACACAGGGGGCGAGGGTCAGCCCCAGCATTTT. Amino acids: CASSYTGGEGQPQHF.

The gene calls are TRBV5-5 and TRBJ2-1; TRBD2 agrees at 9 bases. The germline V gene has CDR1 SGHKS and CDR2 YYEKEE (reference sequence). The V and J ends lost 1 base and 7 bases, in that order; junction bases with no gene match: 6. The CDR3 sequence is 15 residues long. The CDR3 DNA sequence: TGTGCCAGCAGCTTGCAGCTAGCGGGAACGAATGAGCAGTTCTTC. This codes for CASSLQLAGTNEQFF.

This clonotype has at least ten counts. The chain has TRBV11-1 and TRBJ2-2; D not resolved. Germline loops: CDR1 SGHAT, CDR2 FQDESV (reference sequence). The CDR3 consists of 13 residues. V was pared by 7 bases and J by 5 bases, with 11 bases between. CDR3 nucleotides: TGTGCCAGCATGCGGAGCGCTACCGGGGAGCTGTTTTTT. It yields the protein CASMRSATGELFF. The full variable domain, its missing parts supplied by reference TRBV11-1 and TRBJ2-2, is EAEVAQSPRYKITEKSQAVAFWCDPISGHATLYWYRQILGQGPELLVQFQDESVVDDSQLPKDRFSAERLKGVDSTLKIQPAELGDSAMYLCASMRSATGELFFGEGSRLTVL.

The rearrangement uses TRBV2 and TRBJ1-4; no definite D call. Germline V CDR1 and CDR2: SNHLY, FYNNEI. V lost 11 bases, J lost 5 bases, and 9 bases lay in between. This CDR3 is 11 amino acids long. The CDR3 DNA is TGTGCCGGTTTAGGGAATGAAAAACTGTTTTTT. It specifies CAGLGNEKLFF.

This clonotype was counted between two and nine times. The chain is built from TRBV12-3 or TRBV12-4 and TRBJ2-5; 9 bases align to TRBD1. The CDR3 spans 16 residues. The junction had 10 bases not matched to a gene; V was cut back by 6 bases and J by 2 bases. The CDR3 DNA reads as TGTGCCAGCAGCCCGAAAGGGACAGGGCTTCAAGAGACCCAGTACTTC. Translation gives CASSPKGTGLQETQYF.

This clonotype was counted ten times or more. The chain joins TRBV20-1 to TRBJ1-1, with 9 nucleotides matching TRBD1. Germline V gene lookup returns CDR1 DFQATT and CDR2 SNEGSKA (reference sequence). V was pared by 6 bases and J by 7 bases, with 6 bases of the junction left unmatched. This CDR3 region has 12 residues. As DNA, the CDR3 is TGCAGTGCAAAGGACAGGGGAGTTGAAGCTTTCTTT. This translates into CSAKDRGVEAFF.

The CDR3 region is CASRRASGPISYNEQFF. The CDR3 coding sequence is TGTGCCAGCAGAAGGGCTAGCGGGCCCATCTCCTACAATGAGCAGTTCTTC. The chain is built from TRBV27 and TRBJ2-1; 8 nucleotides line up with TRBD2. The CDR3 runs to 17 residues. CDR1 MNHEY and CDR2 SMNVEV come from the germline V gene (reference sequence). V trimming: 6 bases; J trimming: 0 bases; junction bases outside the gene matches: 10.

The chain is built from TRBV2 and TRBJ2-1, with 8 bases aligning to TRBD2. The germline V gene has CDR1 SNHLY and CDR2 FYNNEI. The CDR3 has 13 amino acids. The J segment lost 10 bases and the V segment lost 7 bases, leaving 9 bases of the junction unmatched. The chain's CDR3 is CASTPAGGREQFF. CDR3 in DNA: TGTGCCAGCACCCCCGCGGGAGGTCGGGAGCAGTTCTTC.

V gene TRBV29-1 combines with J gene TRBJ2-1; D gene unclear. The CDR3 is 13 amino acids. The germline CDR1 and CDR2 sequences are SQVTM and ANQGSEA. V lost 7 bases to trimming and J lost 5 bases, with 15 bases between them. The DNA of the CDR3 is TGCAGCGCCATAGAAGGTGGTGACAATGAGCAGTTCTTC. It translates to CSAIEGGDNEQFF.

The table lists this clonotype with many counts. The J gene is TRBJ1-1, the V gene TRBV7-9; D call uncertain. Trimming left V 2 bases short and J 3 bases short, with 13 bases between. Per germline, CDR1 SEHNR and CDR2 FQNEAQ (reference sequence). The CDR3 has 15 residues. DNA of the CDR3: TGTGCCAGCAGCTTACTCCTATCAAGGGACACTGAAGCTTTCTTT. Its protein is CASSLLLSRDTEAFF.

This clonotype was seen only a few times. The CDR3 DNA sequence: TGTGCCAGCAGCCCACGTAGCGGGAGGATTTACGAGCAGTACTTC. Residues: CASSPRSGRIYEQYF. The chain joins TRBV7-2 to TRBJ2-7; the match to TRBD2 covers 10 bases. The V and J ends lost 5 bases and 4 bases, in that order; junction bases with no gene match: 8. Germline-derived CDR1 and CDR2 are SGHTA and FQGNSA. The length of the CDR3 is 15 residues.

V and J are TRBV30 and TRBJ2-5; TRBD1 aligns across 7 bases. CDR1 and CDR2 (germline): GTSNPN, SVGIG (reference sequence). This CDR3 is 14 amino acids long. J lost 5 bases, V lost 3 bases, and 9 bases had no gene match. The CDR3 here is CAWSITTGSETQYF. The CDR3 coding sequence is TGTGCCTGGAGCATAACGACAGGGAGCGAGACCCAGTACTTC.

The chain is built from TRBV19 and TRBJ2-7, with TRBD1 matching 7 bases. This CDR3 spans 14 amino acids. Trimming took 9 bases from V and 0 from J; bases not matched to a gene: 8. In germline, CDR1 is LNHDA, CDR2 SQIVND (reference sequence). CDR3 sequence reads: CASTPTGSSYEQYF. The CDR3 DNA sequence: TGTGCCAGCACCCCGACAGGGAGCTCCTACGAGCAGTACTTC. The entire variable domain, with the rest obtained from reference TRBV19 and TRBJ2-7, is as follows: DGGITQSPKYLFRKEGQNVTLSCEQNLNHDAMYWYRQDPGQGLRLIYYSQIVNDFQKGDIAEGYSVSREKKESFPLTVTSAQKNPTAFYLCASTPTGSSYEQYFGPGTRLTVT.

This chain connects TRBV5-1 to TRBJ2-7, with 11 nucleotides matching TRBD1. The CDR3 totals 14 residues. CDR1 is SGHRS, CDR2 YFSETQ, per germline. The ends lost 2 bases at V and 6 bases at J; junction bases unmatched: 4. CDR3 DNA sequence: TGCGCCAGCAGCTTCTCCGGGACAGGGGGCGAGCAGTACTTC. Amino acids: CASSFSGTGGEQYF.

This CDR3 reads CASSLGALYEQYF. CDR3 DNA: TGTGCCAGCAGTTTAGGCGCCCTCTACGAGCAGTACTTC. J is TRBJ2-7 and V is TRBV12-3 or TRBV12-4; no definite D call. This CDR3 is built from 13 residues. Trimming left V 1 base short and J 3 bases short, with 7 bases between.

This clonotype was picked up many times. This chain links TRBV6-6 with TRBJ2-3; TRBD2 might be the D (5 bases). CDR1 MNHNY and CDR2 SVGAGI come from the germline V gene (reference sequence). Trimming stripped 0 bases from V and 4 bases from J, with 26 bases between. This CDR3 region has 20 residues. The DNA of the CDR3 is TGTGCCAGCAGTTACTCTGCACCAGAGTGGACTTACCACGGGCCAGATACGCAGTATTTT. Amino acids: CASSYSAPEWTYHGPDTQYF.

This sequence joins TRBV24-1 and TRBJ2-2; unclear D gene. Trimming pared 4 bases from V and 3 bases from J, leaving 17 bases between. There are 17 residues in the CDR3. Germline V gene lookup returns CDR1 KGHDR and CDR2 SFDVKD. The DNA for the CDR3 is TGTGCCACCAGTGACTACTCTACAGTGTCCGACACCGGGGAGCTGTTTTTT. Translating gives CATSDYSTVSDTGELFF.

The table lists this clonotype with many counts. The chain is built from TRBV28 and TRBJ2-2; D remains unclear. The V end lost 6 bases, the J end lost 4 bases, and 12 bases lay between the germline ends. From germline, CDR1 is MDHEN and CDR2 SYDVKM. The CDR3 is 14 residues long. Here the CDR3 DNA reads TGTGCCAGCAGGGGGTCGGTATTCACCGGGGAGCTGTTTTTT. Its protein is CASRGSVFTGELFF.

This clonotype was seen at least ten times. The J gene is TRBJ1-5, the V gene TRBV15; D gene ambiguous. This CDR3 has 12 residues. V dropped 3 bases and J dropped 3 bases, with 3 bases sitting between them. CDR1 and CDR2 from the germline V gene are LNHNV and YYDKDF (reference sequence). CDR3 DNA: TGTGCCACCAGCAGTCCCAATCAGCCCCAGCATTTT. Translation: CATSSPNQPQHF.

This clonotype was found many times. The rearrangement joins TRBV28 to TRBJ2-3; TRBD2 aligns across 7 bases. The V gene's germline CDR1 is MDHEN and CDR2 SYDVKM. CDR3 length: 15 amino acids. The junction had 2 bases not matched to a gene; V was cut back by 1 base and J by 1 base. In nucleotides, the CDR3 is TGTGCCAGCAGTTTATTCGCGGGAGGCACAGATACGCAGTATTTT. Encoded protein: CASSLFAGGTDTQYF.

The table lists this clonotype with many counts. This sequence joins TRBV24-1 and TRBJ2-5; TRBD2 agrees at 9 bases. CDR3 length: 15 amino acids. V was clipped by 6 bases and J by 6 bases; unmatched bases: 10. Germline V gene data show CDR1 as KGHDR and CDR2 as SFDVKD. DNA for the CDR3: TGTGCCACCAGTCGGAGTAGCGGGAGCCCCCAGACCCAGTACTTC. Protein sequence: CATSRSSGSPQTQYF.

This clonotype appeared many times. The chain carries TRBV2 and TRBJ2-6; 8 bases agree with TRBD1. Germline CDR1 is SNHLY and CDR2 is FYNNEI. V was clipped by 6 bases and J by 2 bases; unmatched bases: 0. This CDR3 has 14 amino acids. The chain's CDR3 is CASSRGPGANVLTF. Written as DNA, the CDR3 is TGTGCCAGCAGCAGGGGGCCTGGGGCCAACGTCCTGACTTTC.

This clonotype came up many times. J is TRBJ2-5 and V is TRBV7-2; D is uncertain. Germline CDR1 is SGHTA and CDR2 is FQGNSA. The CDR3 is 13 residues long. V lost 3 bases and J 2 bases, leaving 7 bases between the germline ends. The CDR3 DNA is TGTGCCAGCAGCTTCACCCATCAAGAGACCCAGTACTTC. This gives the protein CASSFTHQETQYF.

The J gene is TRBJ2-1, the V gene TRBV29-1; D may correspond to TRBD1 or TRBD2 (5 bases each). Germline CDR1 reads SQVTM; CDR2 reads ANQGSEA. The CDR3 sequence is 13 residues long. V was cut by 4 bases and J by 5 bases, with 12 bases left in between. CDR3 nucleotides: TGCAGCGTTGTCAGGGTGGAGGACAATGAGCAGTTCTTC. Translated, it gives CSVVRVEDNEQFF.

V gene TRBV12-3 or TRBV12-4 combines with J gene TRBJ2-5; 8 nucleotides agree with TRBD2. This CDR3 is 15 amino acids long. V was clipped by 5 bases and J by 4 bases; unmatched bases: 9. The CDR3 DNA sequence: TGTGCCAGCAGTGGAAGCGGGAGTGCACGAGAGACCCAGTACTTC. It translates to CASSGSGSARETQYF.

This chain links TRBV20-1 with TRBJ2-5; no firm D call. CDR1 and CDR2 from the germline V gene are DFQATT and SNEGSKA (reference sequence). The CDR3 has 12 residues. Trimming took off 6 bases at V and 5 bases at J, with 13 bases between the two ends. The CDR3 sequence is CSAHLTGETQYF. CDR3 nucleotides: TGCAGTGCCCACTTGACGGGCGAGACCCAGTACTTC.

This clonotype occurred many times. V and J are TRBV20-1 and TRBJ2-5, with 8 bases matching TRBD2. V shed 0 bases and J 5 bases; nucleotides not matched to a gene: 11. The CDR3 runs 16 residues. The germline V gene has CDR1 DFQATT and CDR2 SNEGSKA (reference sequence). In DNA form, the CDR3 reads TGCAGTGCTAGAGATCATCGGGGGGGGGTGAGGGAGACCCAGTACTTC. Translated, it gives CSARDHRGGVRETQYF.

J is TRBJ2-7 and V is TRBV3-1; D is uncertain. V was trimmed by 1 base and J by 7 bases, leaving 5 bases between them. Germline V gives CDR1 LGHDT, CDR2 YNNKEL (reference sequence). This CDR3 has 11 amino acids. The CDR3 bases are TGTGCCAGCAGCCAAGTTGAAGAGCAGTACTTC. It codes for CASSQVEEQYF.

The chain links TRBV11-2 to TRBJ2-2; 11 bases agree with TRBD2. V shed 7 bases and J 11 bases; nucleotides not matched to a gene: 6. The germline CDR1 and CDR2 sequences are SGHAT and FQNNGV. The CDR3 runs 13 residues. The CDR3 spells CASNPGTSGELFF. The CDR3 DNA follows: TGTGCCAGCAACCCCGGGACTAGCGGAGAGCTGTTTTTT.